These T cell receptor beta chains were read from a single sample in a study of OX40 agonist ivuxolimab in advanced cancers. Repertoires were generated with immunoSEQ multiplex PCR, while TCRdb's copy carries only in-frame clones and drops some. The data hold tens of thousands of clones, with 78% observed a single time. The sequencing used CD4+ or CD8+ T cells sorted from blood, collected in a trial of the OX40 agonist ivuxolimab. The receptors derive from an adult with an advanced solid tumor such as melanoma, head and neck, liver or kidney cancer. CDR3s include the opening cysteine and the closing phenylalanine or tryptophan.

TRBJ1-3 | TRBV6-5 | CASRTDYSGNTIYF
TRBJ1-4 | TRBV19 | CASSIAGDEKLFF
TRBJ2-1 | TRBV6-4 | CASSADRVATEQFF
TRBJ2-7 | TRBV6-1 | CASAASLSYEQYF
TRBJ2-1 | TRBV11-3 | CASSLPSGNFNNEQFF
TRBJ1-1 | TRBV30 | CAYSSVRRVTEAFF
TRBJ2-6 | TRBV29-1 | CSVDGDATSGANVLTF
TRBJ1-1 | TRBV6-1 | CASSEEGKIRRLAFF
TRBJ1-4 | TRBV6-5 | CASSYSSGLPNEKLFF
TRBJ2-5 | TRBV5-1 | CASSLGVGGQETQYF
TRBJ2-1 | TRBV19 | CASRELAGGPNEQFF
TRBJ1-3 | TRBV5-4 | CASSRDRPLRGKFSGNTIYF
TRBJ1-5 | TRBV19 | CASIPTGNSNQPQHF
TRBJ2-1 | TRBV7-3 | CASSQREYRNNEQFF
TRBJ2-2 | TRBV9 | CASNPRGGAGSLRNTGELFF
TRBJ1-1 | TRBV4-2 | CASSLDGTNTEAFF
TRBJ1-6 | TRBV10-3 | CAAYGGQGSSPLHF
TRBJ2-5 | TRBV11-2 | CASSLDRASGGAGETQYF
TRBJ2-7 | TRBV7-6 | CASSSLAGTVSEQYF
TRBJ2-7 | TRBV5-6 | CASSRAGVYEQYF
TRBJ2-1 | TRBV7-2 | CASSSSGSPHNEQFF
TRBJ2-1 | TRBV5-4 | CASSDPSGGGFGEQFF
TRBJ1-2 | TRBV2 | CASRQGARGYTF
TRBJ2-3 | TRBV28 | CASSSADRGRTDTQYF
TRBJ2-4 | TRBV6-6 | CASGSPTNIQYF
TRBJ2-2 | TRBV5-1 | CASSLDSANTGELFF
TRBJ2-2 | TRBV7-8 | CASSLMGNTGELFF
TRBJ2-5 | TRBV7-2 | CASSLVGLAFSETQYF
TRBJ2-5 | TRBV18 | CASSTLQGSKETQYF
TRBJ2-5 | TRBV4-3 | CASSQDRQRETQYF
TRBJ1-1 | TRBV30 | CAWRDRGGPNTEAFF
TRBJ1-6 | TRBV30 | CAWRVEHGPLHF
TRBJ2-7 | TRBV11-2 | CASSTLRVATYEQYF
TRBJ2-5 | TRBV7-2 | CASSLDTRGTQYF
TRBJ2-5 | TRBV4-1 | CASSQDGLAEQETQYF
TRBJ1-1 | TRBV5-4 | CASSSPQGRTEAFF
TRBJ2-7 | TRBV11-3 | CASSLGQWDEQYF
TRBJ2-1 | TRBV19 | CASSIAAVPPYNEQFF
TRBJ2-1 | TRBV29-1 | CSVGDPGTSGKGGEQFF
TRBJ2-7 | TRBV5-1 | CASSYLPPSGSYEQYF
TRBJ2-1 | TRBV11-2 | CASSLEGGIFYNEQFF
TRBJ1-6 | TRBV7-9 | CASSLGGTGEGPYHF
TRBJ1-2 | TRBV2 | CASSSGTGRGGYTF
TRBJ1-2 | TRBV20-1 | CSARQSYGYTF
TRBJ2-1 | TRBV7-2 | CASSKAGNSYNEQFF
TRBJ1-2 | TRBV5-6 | CASSLEGFGYTF
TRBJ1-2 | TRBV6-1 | CASRALGQGAGYTF
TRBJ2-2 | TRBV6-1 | CASSPGTLDTGELFF
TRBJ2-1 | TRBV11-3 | CASSFQGGNEQFF
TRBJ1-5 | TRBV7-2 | CASSPTQGARGQPQHF
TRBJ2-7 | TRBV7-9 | CASSLVSQGEQYF
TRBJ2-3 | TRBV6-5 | CASGQSGITDTQYF
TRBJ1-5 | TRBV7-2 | CASSLDRGSNQPQHF
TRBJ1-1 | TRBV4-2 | CASSIPQGNTEAFF
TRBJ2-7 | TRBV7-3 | CASSLLGTSSYEQYF
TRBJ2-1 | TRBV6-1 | CASSEEAGGYNEQFF
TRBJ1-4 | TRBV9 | CASSPGTVDEKLFF